The 13 T cell receptor beta chains reported below all come from one sample, sequenced in a study of identical twins. TCRdb re-called the 5' RACE reads with MiXCR, one entry per CDR3 protein. The data hold 200,000 or so distinct CDR3 sequences, with roughly 7.5% observed a single time. This sample also belongs to another study, concerning yellow fever vaccine responses in identical twins.

The sequencing input was memory (CD45RO+) T cells sorted from blood. These receptor sequences come from a woman aged 18-29 years in good health.

This clonotype was seen repeatedly, ten times or more. The rearrangement uses TRBV9 and TRBJ2-2, with TRBD2 as a possible D gene (6 bases). The CDR3 has 17 amino acids. Per the germline V gene, CDR1 is SGDLS and CDR2 is YYNGEE. Trimming removed 0 bases from V and 0 bases from J, with 12 bases in between. The CDR3 nucleotides are TGTGCCAGCAGCGTAGGTTTGCGGGGCGCGAACACCGGGGAGCTGTTTTTT. Protein product: CASSVGLRGANTGELFF.

This clonotype was counted at least ten times. The CDR3 here is CATTREGMNTEAFF. CDR3 sequence (DNA): TGTGCCACCACCCGGGAGGGCATGAACACTGAAGCTTTCTTT. This rearrangement joins TRBV28 to TRBJ1-1; D gene ambiguous. Germline CDR1 and CDR2: MDHEN and SYDVKM. The length of the CDR3 is 14 residues. Trimming shortened V by 10 bases and J by 0 bases, and 15 bases separated the two germline ends.

The V call is TRBV4-3, the J call TRBJ2-3; perhaps TRBD2 as D (6 bases). V shed 1 base and J shed 5 bases, with 13 bases lying between them. The CDR3 consists of 15 residues. Looked up from germline, CDR1 is LGHNA and CDR2 is YSLEER. CDR3 residues: CASSQAGALGDTQYF. The CDR3, as DNA: TGCGCCAGCAGCCAAGCGGGAGCTCTTGGAGATACGCAGTATTTT.

This clonotype appeared many times. The genes are TRBV3-1 and TRBJ2-1, with D perhaps being TRBD1 or TRBD2 (5 bases each). Germline V gene lookup returns CDR1 LGHDT and CDR2 YNNKEL (reference sequence). This CDR3 has 16 amino acids. V dropped 1 base and J dropped 0 bases, with 10 bases sitting between them. CDR3 loop: CASSQAGTSSYNEQFF. CDR3 nucleotide sequence: TGTGCCAGCAGCCAAGCCGGGACGAGCTCCTACAATGAGCAGTTCTTC.

This clonotype was recorded a few times. The chain combines TRBV25-1 with TRBJ1-3; D is unclear. This CDR3 region has 13 residues. Trimming left V 3 bases short and J 4 bases short, with 7 bases between. Germline assignment: CDR1 MGHDK and CDR2 SYGVNS. DNA for the CDR3: TGTGCCAGCAGTGATTCCAGAGGAAACACCATATATTTT. Encoded protein: CASSDSRGNTIYF.

This clonotype was detected ten times or more. The CDR3 bases are TGCGCCAGCAGCCAAGAGCCCGGCCAGCCCCAGCATTTT. Residues: CASSQEPGQPQHF. V gene TRBV4-1 combines with J gene TRBJ1-5; no firm D call. This CDR3 spans 13 amino acids. V was shortened by 0 bases and J by 7 bases, with 7 bases between the two germline ends. CDR1 and CDR2 from the germline V gene are MGHRA and YSYEKL.

This clonotype showed up just a few times. V gene TRBV10-3 combines with J gene TRBJ2-3; TRBD1 matches at 8 bases. V lost 3 bases, J lost 2 bases, and 4 bases stayed unmatched. Germline-derived CDR1 and CDR2 are ENHRY and SYGVKD. The CDR3 is 15 amino acids. CDR3 residues: CAISEMQGATDTQYF. CDR3 nucleotides: TGTGCCATCAGTGAAATGCAGGGGGCCACAGATACGCAGTATTTT.

V usage is TRBV6-1 and J usage is TRBJ2-5; no definite D call. The CDR3 loop spans 15 amino acids. Germline V gene sequence: CDR1 MNHNS, CDR2 SASEGT. Trimming removed 2 bases at V and 5 bases at J, with 15 bases between. CDR3 sequence (DNA): TGTGCCAGCAGTGAATATTCGGACGGGTCGGAGACCCAGTACTTC. This gives the protein CASSEYSDGSETQYF.

The chain links TRBV5-6 to TRBJ1-6; D may be TRBD1 (5 bases). Deletions cut 1 base from V and 11 bases from J, with 13 bases between. There are 14 residues in the CDR3. Germline V gene lookup returns CDR1 SGHDT and CDR2 YYEEEE. DNA of the CDR3: TGTGCCAGCAGCTTGACGAGCGGGGCTACACCCCTCCACTTT. It encodes CASSLTSGATPLHF.

The chain is built from TRBV7-9 and TRBJ2-1; D call uncertain. Germline CDR1 SEHNR, CDR2 FQNEAQ (reference sequence). Trimming stripped 8 bases from V and 9 bases from J, with 17 bases between. The CDR3 loop spans 13 amino acids. Here the CDR3 reads CASDLDGVGEQFF. Here the CDR3 DNA reads TGTGCCAGCGATCTAGATGGTGTTGGTGAGCAGTTCTTC.

This clonotype was detected ten times or more. The chain joins TRBV7-2 to TRBJ2-3; 9 bases match TRBD1. Germline CDR1 reads SGHTA; CDR2 reads FQGNSA. The CDR3 has 16 amino acids. With 1 base clipped from V and 0 bases from J, the junction kept 2 bases outside the gene matches. The CDR3 sequence is CASSLVGQGSTDTQYF. The CDR3 nucleotides are TGTGCCAGCAGCTTAGTGGGACAGGGAAGCACAGATACGCAGTATTTT.

This clonotype was counted many times. The chain links TRBV5-6 to TRBJ2-5, with 12 bases that match TRBD2. Germline V gene data show CDR1 as SGHDT and CDR2 as YYEEEE. CDR3 size: 18 residues. Losses at the gene ends were 4 bases for V and 0 bases for J; bases not matched to a gene: 10. CDR3 nucleotide sequence: TGTGCCAGCAGCGCGGTTGTCGGGACTAGCGGGTACCAAGAGACCCAGTACTTC. It is translated as CASSAVVGTSGYQETQYF.

This clonotype was found a few times. The gene calls are TRBV4-3 and TRBJ2-3; 7 positions match TRBD2. Trimming cost V 2 bases and J 4 bases; bases outside gene matches: 15. The CDR3 is 18 residues long. The germline V gene has CDR1 LGHNA and CDR2 YSLEER. CDR3 residues: CASSQKVAGRISADTQYF. The CDR3 nucleotides read TGCGCCAGCAGCCAAAAGGTAGCGGGCCGAATAAGCGCAGATACGCAGTATTTT.